These 26 T cell receptor beta chains came from one sample sequenced in a study of blood T cell repertoires in COVID-19. The protocol was immunoSEQ multiplex PCR, while the TCRdb copy is restricted to in-frame clones and leaves out a portion. Among some 130,000 clones, 70% to 80% were seen once, and the ten largest hold around 9.9%. Sequencing input: peripheral blood. All receptors derive from a man in his sixties who had recovered from COVID-19.

This clone appeared a few times. The chain joins TRBV7-2 to TRBJ1-2; D may be TRBD1 (6 bases). V was clipped by 5 bases and J by 9 bases, with 16 bases between them. This CDR3 is built from 13 residues. Germline V gene lookup returns CDR1 SGHTA and CDR2 FQGNSA. The chain's CDR3 is CASSPLWQGSYTF. In DNA, the CDR3 is TGTGCCAGCAGCCCCTTATGGCAGGGGAGCTACACCTTC.

The chain links TRBV4-3 to TRBJ1-5; D uncertain. V lost 0 bases and J 6 bases, leaving 9 bases between the germline ends. Germline V gene sequence: CDR1 LGHNA, CDR2 YSLEER. This CDR3 has 14 amino acids. The CDR3 sequence is CASSQERDFQPQHF. In DNA form, the CDR3 reads TGCGCCAGCAGCCAAGAGAGGGATTTTCAGCCCCAGCATTTT.

The chain joins TRBV28 to TRBJ1-2; D is possibly TRBD1 (6 bases). CDR3 length: 14 residues. Trimming stripped 4 bases from V and 7 bases from J, with 16 bases between. Germline loops: CDR1 MDHEN, CDR2 SYDVKM. The CDR3 protein is CASSSFGGRSGYTF. CDR3 nucleotides: TGTGCCAGCAGTTCCTTCGGGGGGCGGAGTGGCTACACCTTC.

The chain combines TRBV7-8 with TRBJ1-1; 7 positions agree with TRBD1. The ends lost 2 bases at V and 5 bases at J; junction bases unmatched: 5. CDR3 size: 14 residues. CDR1 and CDR2 from the germline V gene are SGHVS and FQNEAQ. DNA for the CDR3: TGTGCCAGCAGCTTAAGAGGGGGCAGGACTGAAGCTTTCTTT. Its translation is CASSLRGGRTEAFF.

This clone has a handful of counts. The chain employs TRBV5-1 and TRBJ1-1; TRBD1 matches 9 bases. The CDR3 totals 15 residues. Germline CDR1 is SGHRS and CDR2 is YFSETQ. With 0 bases clipped from V and 3 bases from J, the junction kept 3 bases outside the gene matches. The CDR3 reads CASSLARTGDTEAFF. CDR3 DNA sequence: TGCGCCAGCAGCTTGGCCAGGACAGGGGACACTGAAGCTTTCTTT.

The gene calls are TRBV5-1 and TRBJ2-1; 9 bases fit TRBD2. Trimming cost V 7 bases and J 7 bases; bases outside gene matches: 6. Germline loops: CDR1 SGHRS, CDR2 YFSETQ. The CDR3 runs 13 residues. Here the CDR3 DNA reads TGCGCCAGCTCTATTGGACTAGCGAATGAGCAGTTCTTC. Translation: CASSIGLANEQFF.

The count of this clone is one. This rearrangement joins TRBV4-3 to TRBJ1-3, with TRBD1 matching 7 bases. Losses at the gene ends were 2 bases for V and 2 bases for J; bases not matched to a gene: 3. Germline loops: CDR1 LGHNA, CDR2 YSLEER. The CDR3 spans 15 residues. CDR3: CASSQLQGTGNTIYF. The CDR3 coding sequence is TGCGCCAGCAGCCAATTACAGGGGACTGGAAACACCATATATTTT.

V is TRBV7-2 and J is TRBJ2-1; D possibly corresponds to TRBD2 (6 bases). The V and J ends lost 7 bases and 10 bases respectively, with 20 bases between them. The CDR3 runs to 14 residues. CDR1 SGHTA and CDR2 FQGNSA come from the germline V gene. CDR3 in DNA: TGTGCCAGCAACCCTGAGCGGGTCCGGGGAGAGCAGTTCTTC. Translation: CASNPERVRGEQFF.

V usage is TRBV5-1 and J usage is TRBJ2-1; 8 bases are shared with TRBD1. Germline V CDR1 and CDR2: SGHRS, YFSETQ. This CDR3 has 15 residues. With V trimmed by 4 bases and J by 1 base, 4 bases remained unmatched. Here the CDR3 reads CASSPTGESYNEQFF. CDR3 sequence (DNA): TGCGCCAGCAGCCCGACAGGGGAATCCTACAATGAGCAGTTCTTC.

This clone was detected ten times or more. The chain combines TRBV7-5 with TRBJ1-5; the D segment call TRBD1 is taken from the table without a DNA check. TRBV7-5 corresponds to a pseudogene. The CDR3 contains 15 residues. The CDR3 DNA reads as TGTGCCAGAAGCCGATCGGACAGGGGCAATCAGCCCCAGCATTTT. The encoded protein is CARSRSDRGNQPQHF.

The rearrangement links TRBV3-1 (or the pseudogene TRBV3-2) to TRBJ2-5, with TRBD2 matching 12 bases. The CDR3 length is 17 residues. CDR1 is LGHDT and CDR2 is YNNKEL in the germline V gene (reference sequence). V shed 3 bases and J 3 bases; nucleotides not matched to a gene: 8. CDR3 coding DNA: TGTGCCAGCAGCCACCCCTGGCCTAGCGGGGGGGAAGAGACCCAGTACTTC. This codes for CASSHPWPSGGEETQYF.

The chain links TRBV11-3 to TRBJ2-3, with D tentatively TRBD1 (5 bases). This CDR3 is built from 17 residues. Trimming took 0 bases from V and 1 from J, leaving 14 bases between them. Germline values: CDR1 SGHNT, CDR2 YENEEA. Here the CDR3 DNA reads TGTGCCAGCAGCTTAGATTGGGGCAGGGCTGGCACAGATACGCAGTATTTT. It translates to CASSLDWGRAGTDTQYF.

This clone was observed once. The rearrangement uses TRBV6-5 and TRBJ2-5, with 9 positions matching TRBD1. Germline CDR1 reads MNHEY; CDR2 reads SVGAGI. The length of the CDR3 is 14 residues. V lost 6 bases and J lost 5; bases outside the gene matches: 7. The CDR3 bases are TGTGCCAGCAGGATCACAGGGGGCAGTGAGACCCAGTACTTC. It is translated as CASRITGGSETQYF.

Turning to this clone: The germline gene is not matched at one end of the junction; a read error may be the cause. This chain connects TRBV3-1 (or the pseudogene TRBV3-2) to TRBJ1-5, with 9 bases that match TRBD1. The CDR3 contains 17 residues. Germline V gene lookup returns CDR1 LGHDT and CDR2 YNNKEL (reference sequence). The CDR3 bases are TGTGCCAGCAGTCAAGAGAGGGACAGGGTTGGGGGGCAGCCCCAGCATTTT. Amino acid sequence: CASSQERDRVGGQPQHF.

This clone was observed a few times. A read error is possible here, since a much larger clone lies one base away. This same CDR3 is encoded by further DNA sequences in the sample. The chain couples TRBV9 to TRBJ1-1; the D gene is possibly TRBD1 (5 bases). The V gene's germline CDR1 is SGDLS and CDR2 YYNGEE. The CDR3 totals 13 residues. CDR3 amino acids: CASSAGGGGEAFF. As DNA, the CDR3 is TGCGCCAGCAGCGCCGGTGGGGGGGGTGAAGCTTTCTTT.

This chain connects TRBV30 to TRBJ1-5; 7 bases map to TRBD1. The germline V gene encodes CDR1 GTSNPN and CDR2 SVGIG (reference sequence). This CDR3 is built from 14 residues. V was clipped by 0 bases and J by 4 bases; unmatched bases: 3. The CDR3, as DNA: TGTGCCTGGAGTGTCGACAGGGTTAATCAGCCCCAGCATTTT. Its protein product is CAWSVDRVNQPQHF.

This chain links TRBV7-3 with TRBJ2-2; D perhaps matches TRBD2 (5 bases). Germline assignment: CDR1 SGHTA and CDR2 FQGTGA. Trimming took off 5 bases at V and 0 bases at J, with 10 bases between the two ends. The CDR3 is 15 amino acids. CDR3: CASSPPGTNTGELFF. In DNA, the CDR3 is TGTGCCAGCAGCCCTCCCGGGACGAACACCGGGGAGCTGTTTTTT.

The chain is built from TRBV5-5 and TRBJ2-3; D uncertain. CDR3 length equals 12 residues. Per germline, CDR1 SGHKS and CDR2 YYEKEE (reference sequence). V lost 5 bases to trimming and J lost 3 bases, with 7 bases between them. This CDR3 is CASSLRTDTQYF. The CDR3 DNA sequence: TGTGCCAGCAGTCTCCGGACAGATACGCAGTATTTT. The full variable domain, completed using reference TRBV5-5 and TRBJ2-3, is DAGVTQSPTHLIKTRGQQVTLRCSPISGHKSVSWYQQVLGQGPQFIFQYYEKEERGRGNFPDRFSARQFPNYSSELNVNALLLGDSALYLCASSLRTDTQYFGPGTRLTVL.

The rearrangement links TRBV9 to TRBJ2-3, with TRBD2 identical over 7 bases. CDR1 SGDLS and CDR2 YYNGEE come from the germline V gene. The CDR3 covers 15 residues. Trimming removed 2 bases from V and 6 bases from J; junction bases left unmatched: 9. The CDR3 spells CASSVRGGGADTQYF. CDR3 in DNA: TGTGCCAGCAGCGTTCGCGGCGGGGGTGCTGATACGCAGTATTTT.

The rearrangement joins TRBV24-1 to TRBJ1-4; the D is unclear. Per the germline V gene, CDR1 is KGHDR and CDR2 is SFDVKD. CDR3 length: 11 amino acids. V lost 5 bases and J lost 8, with 5 bases in between. The CDR3 DNA reads TGTGCCACCAGTGCGGGAGAAAAACTGTTTTTT. Protein: CATSAGEKLFF.

The J gene is TRBJ1-5, the V gene TRBV5-8; D is possibly TRBD1 (5 bases). V lost 2 bases, J lost 7 bases, and 10 bases lay in between. The CDR3 is 13 amino acids. Germline CDR1 reads SGHTS; CDR2 reads YDEGEE. Here the CDR3 reads CASSFSGGQPQHF. DNA for the CDR3: TGTGCCAGCAGCTTCTCGGGGGGACAGCCCCAGCATTTT.

The chain is built from TRBV3-1 (or the pseudogene TRBV3-2) and TRBJ2-1; 8 nucleotides align to TRBD1. Germline V gene lookup returns CDR1 LGHDT and CDR2 YNNKEL (reference sequence). The ends lost 0 bases at V and 9 bases at J; junction bases unmatched: 4. CDR3 length: 14 residues. CDR3 DNA: TGTGCCAGCAGCCAAGAGGACAGGGAAAGTGAGCAGTTCTTC. It is translated as CASSQEDRESEQFF.

The V gene is TRBV7-9, the J gene TRBJ2-3; perhaps TRBD2 as D (6 bases). The CDR3 spans 14 residues. The V gene lost 2 bases and the J gene lost 3 bases, with 9 bases spanning the gap. Germline lookup yields CDR1 SEHNR and CDR2 FQNEAQ (reference sequence). The DNA for the CDR3 is TGTGCCAGCAGCTTAACCGGGAGTACAGATACGCAGTATTTT. Amino acid sequence: CASSLTGSTDTQYF.

A few counts support this clone. V usage is TRBV11-3 and J usage is TRBJ2-1; D is unclear. The CDR3 consists of 12 residues. V dropped 10 bases and J dropped 6 bases, with 13 bases sitting between them. The V gene's germline CDR1 is SGHNT and CDR2 YENEEA. CDR3 region: CATSRASNEQFF. The CDR3 DNA sequence: TGTGCCACCTCCAGAGCGAGCAATGAGCAGTTCTTC.

V is TRBV7-2 and J is TRBJ1-1; no clear D. V was pared by 5 bases and J by 5 bases, with 18 bases between. Germline lookup yields CDR1 SGHTA and CDR2 FQGNSA. The CDR3 consists of 15 residues. CDR3 nucleotides: TGTGCCAGCAGCCCCCCCGGACCCAGGAGGACTGAAGCTTTCTTT. Encoded protein: CASSPPGPRRTEAFF.

This sequence joins TRBV28 and TRBJ1-3, with 7 bases fitting TRBD1. The CDR3 is 14 residues long. The V and J ends lost 2 bases and 4 bases, in that order; junction bases with no gene match: 2. Germline V lookup: CDR1 MDHEN, CDR2 SYDVKM. The CDR3 nucleotides read TGTGCCAGCAGTTTAACAGGGGCAGGAAACACCATATATTTT. Translating it yields CASSLTGAGNTIYF.